Below, 20 T cell receptor beta chains from the same sample are listed, as sequenced in a study of technical replicates of blood from several donors. Profiling relied on immunoSEQ multiplex PCR, and the TCRdb table lists in-frame clones only, not all of them. The table lists around 57,000 clones, around 97% of them singletons. Sequenced input: T cells isolated from PBMCs. Every receptor here comes from a human donor in good health.

This chain links TRBV6-1 with TRBJ2-7; the D gene is possibly TRBD2 (7 bases). The CDR3 spans 15 residues. From germline, CDR1 is MNHNS and CDR2 SASEGT. V lost 7 bases and J lost 6, with 22 bases in between. The CDR3 spells CASTPGGPPIVEQYF. As DNA, the CDR3 is TGTGCCAGCACCCCCGGGGGGCCCCCCATCGTCGAGCAGTACTTC.

In this sample, this clone turned up once. This sequence joins TRBV28 and TRBJ2-7, with 11 bases that match TRBD2. The trim removed 5 bases at V and 0 bases at J, leaving 9 bases unmatched. CDR3 length: 17 residues. CDR1 is MDHEN and CDR2 is SYDVKM in the germline V gene. The CDR3 region has the DNA TGTGCCAGCAGTCTTTCATATAGCGGGAGGGCCTCCTACGAGCAGTACTTC. Protein sequence: CASSLSYSGRASYEQYF.

This chain connects TRBV5-1 to TRBJ1-4, with 9 bases identical to TRBD1. The CDR3 covers 14 residues. V shed 4 bases, J shed 5 bases, and the junction held 3 bases outside the gene matches. Germline CDR1 and CDR2: SGHRS and YFSETQ. The CDR3 spells CASSPGTGNEKLFF. The CDR3 DNA is TGCGCCAGCAGCCCCGGGACAGGGAATGAAAAACTGTTTTTT.

The J gene is TRBJ2-3, the V gene TRBV7-9, with 8 positions matching TRBD1. V dropped 5 bases and J dropped 2; count of bases not matched to a gene: 6. This CDR3 spans 15 amino acids. CDR1 is SEHNR, CDR2 FQNEAQ, per germline (reference sequence). The CDR3 spells CASSERTGYTDTQYF. The CDR3 coding sequence is TGTGCCAGCAGCGAGAGGACAGGGTACACAGATACGCAGTATTTT.

This chain links TRBV7-2 with TRBJ1-1, with TRBD1 matching 8 bases. The CDR3 totals 13 residues. Germline V gene data show CDR1 as SGHTA and CDR2 as FQGNSA. V lost 0 bases and J lost 11; bases outside the gene matches: 5. The CDR3 loop reads CASSLARQGWAFF. The CDR3 DNA follows: TGTGCCAGCAGCTTAGCCAGACAGGGGTGGGCTTTCTTT.

V is TRBV2 and J is TRBJ2-7; weak D call: TRBD2 (5 bases). This CDR3 region has 16 residues. CDR1 and CDR2 (germline): SNHLY, FYNNEI. Trimming stripped 1 base from V and 1 base from J, with 14 bases between. The CDR3 DNA follows: TGTGCCAGCAGTGAAGTTTTAGGGAGTGGGTCCTACGAGCAGTACTTC. Protein product: CASSEVLGSGSYEQYF.

The chain uses TRBV11-3 and TRBJ2-4; TRBD2 agrees at 10 bases. J was trimmed by 4 bases and V by 3 bases; bases with no gene match: 6. Germline V gene sequence: CDR1 SGHNT, CDR2 YENEEA. This CDR3 region has 16 residues. CDR3 nucleotides: TGTGCCAGCAGCTTTACTAGCGGGATATCAAAAAACATTCAGTACTTC. This encodes CASSFTSGISKNIQYF.

The rearrangement joins TRBV9 to TRBJ2-1; 8 bases are shared with TRBD2. The V segment lost 2 bases and the J segment 1 base; nucleotides outside the gene matches: 2. Germline V CDR1 and CDR2: SGDLS, YYNGEE. The CDR3 totals 15 residues. CDR3: CASSVSGESYNEQFF. CDR3 nucleotide sequence: TGTGCCAGCAGCGTTAGCGGGGAGTCCTACAATGAGCAGTTCTTC.

This clone occurred once. The V and J genes are TRBV2 and TRBJ1-2, with TRBD1 identical over 7 bases. Germline assignment: CDR1 SNHLY and CDR2 FYNNEI. CDR3 length: 13 amino acids. Trimming cost V 4 bases and J 8 bases; bases outside gene matches: 7. CDR3 protein: CASSALTGTGYTF. In nucleotides, the CDR3 is TGTGCCAGCAGTGCCCTGACAGGGACCGGCTACACCTTC.

This clone appeared once. The chain links TRBV30 to TRBJ1-2, with 11 bases fitting TRBD1. V shed 5 bases, J shed 6 bases, and the junction held 5 bases outside the gene matches. The CDR3 has 13 residues. Germline lookup yields CDR1 GTSNPN and CDR2 SVGIG (reference sequence). The CDR3 sequence is CAWGDRGFDGYTF. The CDR3 DNA sequence: TGTGCCTGGGGGGACAGGGGGTTTGATGGCTACACCTTC.

The V gene is TRBV11-3, the J gene TRBJ2-1; TRBD2 is a possible D gene (5 bases). There are 13 residues in the CDR3. V shed 1 base and J shed 7 bases, with 8 bases lying between them. The germline V gene has CDR1 SGHNT and CDR2 YENEEA. CDR3 DNA sequence: TGTGCCAGCAGCTTAGGGGCGGGTAATGAGCAGTTCTTC. It specifies CASSLGAGNEQFF. The full variable domain, its missing parts supplied by reference TRBV11-3 and TRBJ2-1, is EAGVVQSPRYKIIEKKQPVAFWCNPISGHNTLYWYLQNLGQGPELLIRYENEEAVDDSQLPKDRFSAERLKGVDSTLKIQPAELGDSAVYLCASSLGAGNEQFFGPGTRLTVL.

The chain is built from TRBV27 and TRBJ2-2, with 13 bases matching TRBD2. V shed 5 bases, J shed 7 bases, and the junction held 7 bases outside the gene matches. This CDR3 is 16 amino acids long. The germline CDR1 and CDR2 sequences are MNHEY and SMNVEV (reference sequence). The CDR3 nucleotides read TGTGCCAGCAGTAGACTAGCGGGAGGAAGTAACGGGGAGCTGTTTTTT. Protein sequence: CASSRLAGGSNGELFF.

V is TRBV7-2 and J is TRBJ2-7; 8 nucleotides line up with TRBD1. This CDR3 comprises 18 residues. J lost 3 bases, V lost 5 bases, and 18 bases had no gene match. Germline V gene data show CDR1 as SGHTA and CDR2 as FQGNSA. The CDR3 is CASSPTGTGAFLDYEQYF. In nucleotides, the CDR3 is TGTGCCAGCAGCCCAACCGGGACAGGCGCCTTTTTAGACTACGAGCAGTACTTC.

This chain connects TRBV2 to TRBJ2-7; the match to TRBD1 covers 8 bases. V trimming: 3 bases; J trimming: 2 bases; junction bases outside the gene matches: 6. Germline CDR1 is SNHLY and CDR2 is FYNNEI. This CDR3 contains 15 residues. This chain's CDR3 is CASSDRTGPPYEQYF. In DNA form, the CDR3 reads TGTGCCAGCAGTGATCGGACAGGGCCCCCCTACGAGCAGTACTTC.

J is TRBJ2-5 and V is TRBV5-4, with 12 bases matching TRBD2. This CDR3 has 16 amino acids. Trimming took 2 bases from V and 5 from J; bases not matched to a gene: 7. Germline CDR1 reads SGHNT; CDR2 reads YYREEE (reference sequence). The DNA of the CDR3 is TGTGCCAGCAGCTTTACGGCTAGCGGGGGGGTGGAGACCCAGTACTTC. It encodes CASSFTASGGVETQYF.

The V and J genes are TRBV5-5 and TRBJ2-7; D gene uncertain. This CDR3 contains 15 residues. V lost 6 bases and J 0 bases, leaving 16 bases between the germline ends. Germline V gene lookup returns CDR1 SGHKS and CDR2 YYEKEE (reference sequence). CDR3 residues: CASTLDDLSSYEQYF. The CDR3 region has the DNA TGTGCCAGCACCTTAGACGACTTGAGCTCCTACGAGCAGTACTTC.

V usage is TRBV4-2 and J usage is TRBJ2-7; the D is unclear. CDR1 LGHNA and CDR2 YNFKEQ come from the germline V gene. The germline V and J ends were trimmed by 0 bases and 7 bases, with 7 bases remaining between them. This CDR3 comprises 12 residues. CDR3: CASSQDIREQYF. DNA for the CDR3: TGTGCCAGCAGCCAAGATATTAGAGAGCAGTACTTC.

The chain joins TRBV5-1 to TRBJ2-1, with 14 positions matching TRBD2. V trimming: 0 bases; J trimming: 10 bases; junction bases outside the gene matches: 6. The germline CDR1 and CDR2 sequences are SGHRS and YFSETQ. The CDR3 has 16 residues. CDR3 region: CASSLEGLAGVGEQFF. DNA for the CDR3: TGCGCCAGCAGCTTGGAGGGACTAGCGGGAGTAGGCGAGCAGTTCTTC. Drawing the rest from reference TRBV5-1 and TRBJ2-1, the complete variable domain is KAGVTQTPRYLIKTRGQQVTLSCSPISGHRSVSWYQQTPGQGLQFLFEYFSETQRNKGNFPGRFSGRQFSNSRSEMNVSTLELGDSALYLCASSLEGLAGVGEQFFGPGTRLTVL.

The chain carries TRBV14 and TRBJ2-7; 8 bases match TRBD1. V was pared by 8 bases and J by 4 bases, with 7 bases of the junction left unmatched. From germline, CDR1 is SGHDN and CDR2 FVKESK. The CDR3 runs 13 residues. CDR3 in amino acids: CASSPGQVYEQYF. The CDR3 coding sequence is TGTGCCAGCTCTCCGGGACAGGTTTACGAGCAGTACTTC.

The CDR3 sequence is CASSHRRAETQYF. Written as DNA, the CDR3 is TGTGCCAGCAGTCACCGCCGAGCAGAGACCCAGTACTTC. The rearrangement joins TRBV28 to TRBJ2-5, with unresolved D. Germline V CDR1 and CDR2: MDHEN, SYDVKM. This CDR3 spans 13 amino acids. The germline V and J ends were trimmed by 5 bases and 4 bases, with 11 bases remaining between them.